This T cell receptor (beta chain) was documented in a study of CD8+CD57+ T cells in acquired aplastic anemia. Background on the study: Sorted CD4+ and CD8+ cells yielded roughly 3.5 ug of DNA on average.

For CDR3 and TCR beta VDJ profiling, genomic DNA was the template used. Each CDR3 protein gets one entry after TCRdb re-called the reads with MiXCR. The sample has under 350,000 distinct CDR3 sequences, roughly 53% seen once. The CDR3 spans 15 residues. J gave up 1 base and V 3 bases, and 5 bases lay outside the gene matches. Germline CDR1 and CDR2: DFQATT and SNEGSKA (reference sequence). It was patients with CD8+CD57+ cell expansion by flow cytometry who were chosen for sequencing. No therapy was given to patients before blood sampling. The sequencing sample was made of sorted CD4+, CD8+, or CD8+CD57+ T cells (not recorded which) from PBMCs. The sequence derives from a human donor with aplastic anemia. The gene calls are TRBV20-1 and TRBJ2-7; 11 bases map to TRBD2. The CDR3 bases are TGCAGTGCTAGTGTTGGGACTAGCGGATCCTACGAGCAGTACTTC. Translated, it gives CSASVGTSGSYEQYF.